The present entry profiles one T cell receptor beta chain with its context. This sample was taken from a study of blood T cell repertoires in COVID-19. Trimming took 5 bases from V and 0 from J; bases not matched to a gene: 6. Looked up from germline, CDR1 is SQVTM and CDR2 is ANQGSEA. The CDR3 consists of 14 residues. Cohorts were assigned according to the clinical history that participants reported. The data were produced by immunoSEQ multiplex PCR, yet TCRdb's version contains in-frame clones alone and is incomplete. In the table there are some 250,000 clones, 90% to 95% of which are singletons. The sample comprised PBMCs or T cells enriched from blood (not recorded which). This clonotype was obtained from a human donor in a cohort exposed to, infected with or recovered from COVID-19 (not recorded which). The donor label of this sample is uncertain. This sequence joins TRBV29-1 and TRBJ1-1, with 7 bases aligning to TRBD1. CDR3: CSVRTGALNTEAFF. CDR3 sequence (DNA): TGCAGCGTTCGGACAGGAGCCTTGAACACTGAAGCTTTCTTT.